This T cell receptor (beta chain) stems from a study of PD-L1 blockade in urothelial cancer (dated by TCRdb to the late 2010s). At the level of the whole study: Every patient began therapy in 2014 and was given atezolizumab 1,200 mg intravenously every 3 weeks. About nine tenths of the roughly 29 patients were males with bladder-origin urothelial cancer, and 18 of 29 reported a prior smoking history. An ECOG performance status of 0 or 1 was recorded for the patients, and 0 to 3 prior chemotherapy regimens had been received by the patients. Blood samples were analyzed at 3 weeks after treatment start (second dose) and at 6 weeks after treatment start. A median of approximately 140,000 T cells and some 90,000 unique TCRs was obtained from blood samples, and a median clonality of roughly 0.082 was observed. The study was an exploratory multi-omic analysis of somatic, immune and clinical correlates of response to PD-L1 blockade with atezolizumab in urothelial cancer. Pretreatment tumor samples, along with matched peripheral blood serially collected before and after atezolizumab treatment, were subjected to TCR sequencing. Durable clinical benefit was defined as a progression-free survival longer than 6 months, and TCR features were additionally tested against progression-free survival and overall survival. In the same patients, pretreatment tumors underwent whole exome sequencing and RNA sequencing in addition to TCR sequencing. Nine patients achieved durable clinical benefit and 20 did not. Under 30 patients had pretreatment blood TCR-seq, some 25 had at least one posttreatment blood collection, and some 25 had tumor TCR-seq. Study-level results and caveats: Because the sample size was small (n ≈ 31) and many exploratory analyses were performed, the results are intended to be hypothesis-generating. Greater expansion of tumor-associated TCR clones in peripheral blood 3 weeks after the start of treatment was observed in patients with durable benefit (n ≈ 22, p = 0.022). A pretreatment peripheral blood TCR clonality below the median was linked to improved progression-free and overall survival.

This clone was picked up a small number of times. This clone's antigen is unknown. No base quality values were provided; no much bigger clone lies one nucleotide off. The sample's time point label, decoded: peripheral blood 6 weeks after treatment start. A cohort of around 29 patients with locally advanced or metastatic urothelial carcinoma, treated at Memorial Sloan Kettering on a trial protocol, was included. Peripheral blood mononuclear cells were collected pretreatment and during treatment, with between 1 and 8 total time points obtained per patient. The Qiagen DNeasy Blood extraction kit was used to purify genomic DNA from total PBMCs and tumor samples. Collected pretreatment and during treatment, PBMCs were isolated and stored as previously described. Trimming at the junction amounts to 3 bases on V and 6 bases on J, and the germline ends lie 9 bases apart. The CDR3 spans 12 residues, from the cysteine through the phenylalanine. Only the CDR3 DNA stays, 36 bases, in frame from base 1. The CDR1 and CDR2 encoded by the germline V gene (reference sequence) are GTSNPN and SVGIG.

Synthetic TCR analog templates were spiked into each PCR so that absolute template abundance could be estimated from read counts. The immunoSEQ assay was used to amplify TCRbeta CDR3 regions from genomic DNA with bias-controlled V and J gene primers. Sequencing of rearranged TCRbeta segments was performed at approximately 20X coverage. For the original study's pipeline: Clustering was used to correct sequencing errors, and CDR3s were annotated against IMGT so that V, D and J genes could be assigned. Downstream analyses used only productive TCRbeta rearrangements and left out out-of-frame or stop-codon sequences. To compute clonality, Shannon entropy was normalized by the log of the number of unique productive sequences and then subtracted from one. Clones differing between time points or between blood and tumor were identified by Fisher's exact test with Benjamini-Hochberg correction at adjusted p below 0.01. TCRdb took over this immuneACCESS table, retaining in-frame rearrangements with V and J assigned. Such tables are incomplete; in checked studies, under half of the missing clones stem from an unresolved V gene, and the remainder is unexplained. V, J and clone size reflect that table, while D and trimming were determined from the DNA. Within this sample are 29,000 or so clones, with approximately 80% of them counted one time only. Together, the top ten hold 2.5% to 3% of the sample.

This TCR derives from a man between 65 and 79 years old with urothelial cancer. The chain employs TRBV30 and TRBJ1-3, with the D gene not confidently named. Sequenced material: PBMCs, taken around atezolizumab (anti-PD-L1) treatment. CDR3 reads: CAWREPKNTIYF. The nucleotides read TGTGCCTGGAGAGAGCCGAAAAACACCATATATTTT.